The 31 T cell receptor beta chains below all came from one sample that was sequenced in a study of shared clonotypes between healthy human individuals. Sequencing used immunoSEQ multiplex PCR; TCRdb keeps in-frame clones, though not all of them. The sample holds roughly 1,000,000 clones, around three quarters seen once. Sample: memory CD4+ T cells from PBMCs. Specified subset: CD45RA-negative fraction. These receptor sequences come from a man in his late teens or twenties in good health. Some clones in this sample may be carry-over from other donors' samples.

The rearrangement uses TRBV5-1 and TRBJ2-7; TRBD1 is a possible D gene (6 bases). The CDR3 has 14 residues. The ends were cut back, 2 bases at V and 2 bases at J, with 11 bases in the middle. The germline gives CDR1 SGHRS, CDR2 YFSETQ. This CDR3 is CASSFGQSAYEQYF. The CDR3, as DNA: TGCGCCAGCAGCTTCGGACAGTCCGCCTACGAGCAGTACTTC. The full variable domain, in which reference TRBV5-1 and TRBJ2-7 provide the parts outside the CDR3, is KAGVTQTPRYLIKTRGQQVTLSCSPISGHRSVSWYQQTPGQGLQFLFEYFSETQRNKGNFPGRFSGRQFSNSRSEMNVSTLELGDSALYLCASSFGQSAYEQYFGPGTRLTVT.

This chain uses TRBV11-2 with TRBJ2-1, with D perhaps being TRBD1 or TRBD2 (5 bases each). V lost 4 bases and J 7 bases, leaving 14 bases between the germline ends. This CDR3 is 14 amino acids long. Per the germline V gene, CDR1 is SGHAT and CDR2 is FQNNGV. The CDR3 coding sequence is TGTGCCAGCAGCTGGACCTGGGGCGGGAATGAGCAGTTCTTC. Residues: CASSWTWGGNEQFF. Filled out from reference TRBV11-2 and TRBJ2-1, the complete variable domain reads EAGVAQSPRYKIIEKRQSVAFWCNPISGHATLYWYQQILGQGPKLLIQFQNNGVVDDSQLPKDRFSAERLKGVDSTLKIQPAKLEDSAVYLCASSWTWGGNEQFFGPGTRLTVL.

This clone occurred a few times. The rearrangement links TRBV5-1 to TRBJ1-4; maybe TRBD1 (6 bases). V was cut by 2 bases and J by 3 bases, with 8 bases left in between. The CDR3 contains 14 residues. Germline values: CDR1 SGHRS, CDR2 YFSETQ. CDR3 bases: TGCGCCAGCAGCTTTGCAGGGGCTAATGAAAAACTGTTTTTT. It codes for CASSFAGANEKLFF.

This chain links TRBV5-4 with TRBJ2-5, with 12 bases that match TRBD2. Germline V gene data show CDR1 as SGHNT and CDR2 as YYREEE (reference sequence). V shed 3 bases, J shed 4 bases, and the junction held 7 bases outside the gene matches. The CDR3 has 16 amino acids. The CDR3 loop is CASSSWTSGIRETQYF. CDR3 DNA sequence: TGTGCCAGCAGCTCGTGGACTAGCGGGATCCGAGAGACCCAGTACTTC.

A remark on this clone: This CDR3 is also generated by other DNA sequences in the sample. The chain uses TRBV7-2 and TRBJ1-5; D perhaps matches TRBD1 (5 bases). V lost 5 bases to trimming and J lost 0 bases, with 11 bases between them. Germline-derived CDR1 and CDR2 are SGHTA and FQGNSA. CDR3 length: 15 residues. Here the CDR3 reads CASSPTANSNQPQHF. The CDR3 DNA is TGTGCCAGCAGCCCGACAGCAAATAGCAATCAGCCCCAGCATTTT.

CDR3 protein: CASSLYLAGSSTDTQYF. In DNA form, the CDR3 reads TGTGCCAGCAGCTTGTATCTGGCGGGGTCTAGCACAGATACGCAGTATTTT. This chain connects TRBV5-4 to TRBJ2-3; TRBD2 is a possible D gene (6 bases). There are 17 residues in the CDR3. The germline gives CDR1 SGHNT, CDR2 YYREEE (reference sequence). The V end lost 1 base, the J end lost 0 bases, and 15 bases lay between the germline ends.

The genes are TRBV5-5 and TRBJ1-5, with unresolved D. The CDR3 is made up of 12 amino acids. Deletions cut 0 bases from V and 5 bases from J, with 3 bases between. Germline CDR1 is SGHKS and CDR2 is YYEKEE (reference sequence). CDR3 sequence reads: CASSLGDQPQHF. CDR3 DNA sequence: TGTGCCAGCAGCTTGGGGGATCAGCCCCAGCATTTT.

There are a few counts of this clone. The CDR3 loop is CASSQVGGSGTDTQYF. The CDR3 nucleotides read TGTGCCAGCAGCCAAGTCGGGGGCAGCGGCACAGATACGCAGTATTTT. The chain has TRBV4-2 and TRBJ2-3; D may match TRBD1 or TRBD2 (6 bases each). The germline CDR1 and CDR2 sequences are LGHNA and YNFKEQ. This CDR3 region has 16 residues. Trimming removed 1 base from V and 1 base from J, with 12 bases in between.

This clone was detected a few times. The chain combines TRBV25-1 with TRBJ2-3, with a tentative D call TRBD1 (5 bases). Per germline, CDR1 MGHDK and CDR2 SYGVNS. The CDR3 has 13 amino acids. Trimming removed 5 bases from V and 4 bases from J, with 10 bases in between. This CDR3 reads CASSRSGPDTQYF. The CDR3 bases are TGTGCCAGCAGTCGATCAGGGCCAGATACGCAGTATTTT. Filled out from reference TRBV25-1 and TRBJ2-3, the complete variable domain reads EADIYQTPRYLVIGTGKKITLECSQTMGHDKMYWYQQDPGMELHLIHYSYGVNSTEKGDLSSESTVSRIRTEHFPLTLESARPSHTSQYLCASSRSGPDTQYFGPGTRLTVL.

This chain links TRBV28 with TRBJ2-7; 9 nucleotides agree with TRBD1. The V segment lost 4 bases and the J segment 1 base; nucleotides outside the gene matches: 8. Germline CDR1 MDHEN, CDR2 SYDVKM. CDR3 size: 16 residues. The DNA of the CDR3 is TGTGCCAGCAGTTCCACCGGGACAGGGCTTTCCTACGAGCAGTACTTC. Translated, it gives CASSSTGTGLSYEQYF.

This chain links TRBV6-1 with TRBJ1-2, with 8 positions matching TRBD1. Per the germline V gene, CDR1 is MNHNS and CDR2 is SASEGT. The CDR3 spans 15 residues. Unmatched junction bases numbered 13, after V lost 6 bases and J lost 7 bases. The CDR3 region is CASRIPGQGLVGYTF. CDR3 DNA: TGTGCCAGCAGAATCCCTGGACAGGGCTTAGTTGGCTACACCTTC.

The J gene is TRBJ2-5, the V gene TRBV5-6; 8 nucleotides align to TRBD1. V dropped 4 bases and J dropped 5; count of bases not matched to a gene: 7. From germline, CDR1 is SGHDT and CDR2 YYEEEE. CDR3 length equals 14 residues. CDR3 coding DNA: TGTGCCAGCAGCCGATTGACAGGGGAGGAGACCCAGTACTTC. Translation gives CASSRLTGEETQYF.

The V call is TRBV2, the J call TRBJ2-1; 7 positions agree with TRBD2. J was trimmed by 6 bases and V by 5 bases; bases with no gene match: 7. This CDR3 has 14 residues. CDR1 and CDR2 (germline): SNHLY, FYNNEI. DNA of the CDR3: TGTGCCAGCAGTCTAGCGGTACGAAGCAATGAGCAGTTCTTC. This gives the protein CASSLAVRSNEQFF.

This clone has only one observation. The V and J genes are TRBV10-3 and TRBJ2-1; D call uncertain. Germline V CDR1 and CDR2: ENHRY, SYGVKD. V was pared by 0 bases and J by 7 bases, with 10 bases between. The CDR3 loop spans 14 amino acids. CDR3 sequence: CAISESRRPNEQFF. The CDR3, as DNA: TGTGCCATCAGTGAGTCGCGGAGACCTAATGAGCAGTTCTTC.

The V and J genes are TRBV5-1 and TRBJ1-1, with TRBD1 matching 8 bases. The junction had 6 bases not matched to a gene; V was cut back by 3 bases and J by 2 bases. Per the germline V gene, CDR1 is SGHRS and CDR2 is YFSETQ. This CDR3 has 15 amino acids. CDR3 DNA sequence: TGCGCCAGCAGCTACGGACAGGGTCGTAACACTGAAGCTTTCTTT. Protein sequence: CASSYGQGRNTEAFF.

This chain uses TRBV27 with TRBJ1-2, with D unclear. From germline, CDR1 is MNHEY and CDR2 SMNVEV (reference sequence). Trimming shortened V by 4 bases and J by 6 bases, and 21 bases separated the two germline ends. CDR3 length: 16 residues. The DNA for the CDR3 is TGTGCCAGCAGTTCCCTTACAGTACCGACTAATCATGGCTACACCTTC. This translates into CASSSLTVPTNHGYTF.

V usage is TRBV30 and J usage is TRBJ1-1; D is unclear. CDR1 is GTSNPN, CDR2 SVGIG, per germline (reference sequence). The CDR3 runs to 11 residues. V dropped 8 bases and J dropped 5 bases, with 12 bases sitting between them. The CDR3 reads CATEPGTEAFF. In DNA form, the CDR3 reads TGTGCCACCGAACCGGGAACTGAAGCTTTCTTT.

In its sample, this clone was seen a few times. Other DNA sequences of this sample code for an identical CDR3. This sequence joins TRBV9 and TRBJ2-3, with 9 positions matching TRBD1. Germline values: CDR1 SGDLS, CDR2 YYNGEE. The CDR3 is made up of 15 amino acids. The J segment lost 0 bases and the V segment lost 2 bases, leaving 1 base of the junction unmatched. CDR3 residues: CASSVGTGSTDTQYF. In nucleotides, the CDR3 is TGTGCCAGCAGCGTTGGGACAGGGAGCACAGATACGCAGTATTTT.

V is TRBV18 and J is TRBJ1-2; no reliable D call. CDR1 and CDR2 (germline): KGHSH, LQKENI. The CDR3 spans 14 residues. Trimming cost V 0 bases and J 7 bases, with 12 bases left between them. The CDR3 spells CASSPPSVYGGYTF. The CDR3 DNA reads TGTGCCAGCTCACCACCCTCAGTTTATGGTGGCTACACCTTC.

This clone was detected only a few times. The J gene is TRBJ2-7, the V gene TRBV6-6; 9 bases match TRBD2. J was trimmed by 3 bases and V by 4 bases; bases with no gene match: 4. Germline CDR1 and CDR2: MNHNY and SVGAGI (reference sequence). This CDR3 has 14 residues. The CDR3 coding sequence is TGTGCCAGCAGTTCCACAGCGGGAGGCTACGAGCAGTACTTC. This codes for CASSSTAGGYEQYF.

CDR3 loop: CASSATPGLAGGRGNEQFF. The DNA of the CDR3 is TGTGCCAGCAGTGCCACCCCGGGACTAGCGGGAGGGAGGGGCAATGAGCAGTTCTTC. The chain links TRBV2 to TRBJ2-1, with 16 bases fitting TRBD2. V lost 4 bases to trimming and J lost 6 bases; unmatched junction nucleotides: 12. Germline V gene sequence: CDR1 SNHLY, CDR2 FYNNEI. This CDR3 contains 19 residues.

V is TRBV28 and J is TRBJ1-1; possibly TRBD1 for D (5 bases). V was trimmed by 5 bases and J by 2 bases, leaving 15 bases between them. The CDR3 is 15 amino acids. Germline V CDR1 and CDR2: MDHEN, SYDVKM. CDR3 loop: CASSPPGRVNTEAFF. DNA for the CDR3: TGTGCCAGCAGTCCCCCGGGACGAGTAAACACTGAAGCTTTCTTT.

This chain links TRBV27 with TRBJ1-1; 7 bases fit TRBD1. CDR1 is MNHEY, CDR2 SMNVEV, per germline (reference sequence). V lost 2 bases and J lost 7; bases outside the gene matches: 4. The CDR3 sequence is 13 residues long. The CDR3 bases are TGTGCCAGCAGTTTAGCCGACAGGGATGAAGCTTTCTTT. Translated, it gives CASSLADRDEAFF.

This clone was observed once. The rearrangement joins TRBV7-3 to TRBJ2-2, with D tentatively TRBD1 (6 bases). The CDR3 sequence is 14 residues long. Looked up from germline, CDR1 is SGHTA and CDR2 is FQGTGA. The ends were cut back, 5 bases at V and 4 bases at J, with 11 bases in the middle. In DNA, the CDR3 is TGTGCCAGCAGCCCAGTCAGGGGCACCGGGGAGCTGTTTTTT. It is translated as CASSPVRGTGELFF.

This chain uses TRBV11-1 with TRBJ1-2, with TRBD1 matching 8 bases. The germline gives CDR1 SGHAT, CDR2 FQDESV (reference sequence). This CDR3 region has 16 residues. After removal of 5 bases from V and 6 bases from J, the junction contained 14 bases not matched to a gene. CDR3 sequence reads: CASSLGQGVVFNGYTF. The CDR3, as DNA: TGTGCCAGCAGCCTAGGACAGGGCGTTGTCTTCAATGGCTACACCTTC. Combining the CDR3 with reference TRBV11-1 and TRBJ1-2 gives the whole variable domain EAEVAQSPRYKITEKSQAVAFWCDPISGHATLYWYRQILGQGPELLVQFQDESVVDDSQLPKDRFSAERLKGVDSTLKIQPAELGDSAMYLCASSLGQGVVFNGYTFGSGTRLTVV.

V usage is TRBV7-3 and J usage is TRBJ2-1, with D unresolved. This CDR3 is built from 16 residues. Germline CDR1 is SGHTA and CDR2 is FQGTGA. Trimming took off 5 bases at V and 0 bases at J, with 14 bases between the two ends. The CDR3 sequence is CASSPTGRSSYNEQFF. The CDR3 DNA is TGTGCCAGCAGCCCGACCGGCAGGAGCTCCTACAATGAGCAGTTCTTC.

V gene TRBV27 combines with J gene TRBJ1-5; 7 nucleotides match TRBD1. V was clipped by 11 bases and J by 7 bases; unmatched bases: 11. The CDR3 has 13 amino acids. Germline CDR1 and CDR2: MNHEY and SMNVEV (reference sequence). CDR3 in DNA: TGTGCCGTCAAGAACAGGGGTGAACAGCCCCAGCATTTT. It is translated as CAVKNRGEQPQHF.

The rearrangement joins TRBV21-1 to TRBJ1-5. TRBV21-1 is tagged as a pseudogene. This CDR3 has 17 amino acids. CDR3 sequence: CASRVELLHWHHQPQHF. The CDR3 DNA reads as TGTGCCAGCAGAGTTGAGCTGCTACATTGGCATCATCAGCCCCAGCATTTT.

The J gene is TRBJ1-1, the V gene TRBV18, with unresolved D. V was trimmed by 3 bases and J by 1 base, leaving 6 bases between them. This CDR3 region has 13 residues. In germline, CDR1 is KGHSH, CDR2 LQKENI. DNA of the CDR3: TGTGCCAGCTCACCCGGTGAGAACACTGAAGCTTTCTTT. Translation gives CASSPGENTEAFF.

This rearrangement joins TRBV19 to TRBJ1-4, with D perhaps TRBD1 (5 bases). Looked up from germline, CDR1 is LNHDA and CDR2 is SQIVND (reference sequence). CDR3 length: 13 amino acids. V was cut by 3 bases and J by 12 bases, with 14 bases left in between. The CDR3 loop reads CASSIRFGHELFF. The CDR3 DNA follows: TGTGCCAGTAGTATCCGTTTCGGACATGAACTGTTTTTT. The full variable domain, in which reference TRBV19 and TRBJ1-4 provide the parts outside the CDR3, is DGGITQSPKYLFRKEGQNVTLSCEQNLNHDAMYWYRQDPGQGLRLIYYSQIVNDFQKGDIAEGYSVSREKKESFPLTVTSAQKNPTAFYLCASSIRFGHELFFGSGTQLSVL.

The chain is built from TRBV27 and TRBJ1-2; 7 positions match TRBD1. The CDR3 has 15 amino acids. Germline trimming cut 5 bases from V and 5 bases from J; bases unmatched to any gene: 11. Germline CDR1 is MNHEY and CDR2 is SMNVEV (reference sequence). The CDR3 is CASSALTGDGYGYTF. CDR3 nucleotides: TGTGCCAGCAGTGCCCTTACAGGGGACGGGTATGGCTACACCTTC.